This T cell receptor beta chain was retrieved from a study of tumor and adjacent non-tumor tissue in lung cancer. The template was RNA from unsorted bulk tissue. This non-tumor lung sample came from over 3 cm beyond the tumor edge. The library came from three nested PCR rounds adapted from ARM-PCR protocols. TCRdb redid the calling of the multiplex PCR reads with MiXCR, one entry per CDR3 protein. The sample lists some 80,000 distinct CDR3 sequences, 65% to 85% occurring once. The V and J ends lost 2 bases and 2 bases, in that order; junction bases with no gene match: 14. This CDR3 contains 18 residues. Germline CDR1 is SQVTM and CDR2 is ANQGSEA. Study-wide points: Compared with tumor, normal lung showed significantly lower TCR diversity.

As for this clonotype: Its target is not known.

The sequenced material came from distant non-tumor lung tissue. The V gene is TRBV29-1, the J gene TRBJ2-4, with 8 bases that match TRBD1. The sequence derives from a man in his fifties or sixties with non-small cell lung cancer. The CDR3 here is CSVEHQEGGRGPKNIQYF. CDR3 nucleotide sequence: TGCAGCGTTGAACACCAGGAGGGGGGCAGGGGGCCCAAAAACATTCAGTACTTC.